A selection of T cell receptor beta chains follows, all from one sample in a study of blood T cell repertoires in COVID-19. Only in-frame clones appear in the TCRdb table, and some are missing; sequencing was by immunoSEQ multiplex PCR. Of 150,000 to 180,000 clones in the sample, approximately 86% were seen once. Sequencing used peripheral blood. The receptors here all came from a woman aged 65 to 85 with acute or convalescent COVID-19. Each CDR3 is given with its conserved first and last residue.

j_call: TRBJ1-4; v_call: TRBV6-5; cdr3_aa: CASAGQGMEKLFF
j_call: TRBJ1-5; v_call: TRBV28; cdr3_aa: CASRGTGGNQPQHF
j_call: TRBJ2-7; v_call: TRBV5-1; cdr3_aa: CASSLVGSGGRGTYEQYF
j_call: TRBJ1-5; v_call: TRBV7-2; cdr3_aa: CATARGSNQPQHF
j_call: TRBJ1-1; v_call: TRBV9; cdr3_aa: CASSATGQGRMEAFF
j_call: TRBJ1-5; v_call: TRBV6-5; cdr3_aa: CASSPGTEGGGVQHF
j_call: TRBJ2-7; v_call: TRBV27; cdr3_aa: CASRYSGSYEQYF
j_call: TRBJ1-2; v_call: TRBV6-6; cdr3_aa: CASTKGQGVYTF
j_call: TRBJ1-2; v_call: TRBV2; cdr3_aa: CASRGQTTNYGYTF
j_call: TRBJ2-3; v_call: TRBV18; cdr3_aa: CASSPLDRGHTDTQYF
j_call: TRBJ2-1; v_call: TRBV11-2; cdr3_aa: CASSRDRGNEQFF
j_call: TRBJ1-2; v_call: TRBV12-3/TRBV12-4; cdr3_aa: CASSLPPNYGYTF
j_call: TRBJ2-5; v_call: TRBV5-1; cdr3_aa: CASSCGDREEAQYF
j_call: TRBJ1-1; v_call: TRBV13; cdr3_aa: CASATRRGTEAFF
j_call: TRBJ2-5; v_call: TRBV5-1; cdr3_aa: CASSFRERETQYF
j_call: TRBJ1-2; v_call: TRBV6-2/TRBV6-3; cdr3_aa: CASSSTTGSNTF
j_call: TRBJ2-5; v_call: TRBV28; cdr3_aa: CASSLSGGGWETQYF
j_call: TRBJ1-5; v_call: TRBV30; cdr3_aa: CAYSAGTGSTQPQHF
j_call: TRBJ2-7; v_call: TRBV4-2; cdr3_aa: CASSPQLQGYEQYF
j_call: TRBJ1-1; v_call: TRBV5-4; cdr3_aa: CASSSPNTEAFF
j_call: TRBJ2-3; v_call: TRBV3-1/TRBV3-2; cdr3_aa: CASSRAGGEGNTQYF
j_call: TRBJ1-5; v_call: TRBV19; cdr3_aa: CASSILGQGGNQPQHF
j_call: TRBJ1-1; v_call: TRBV3-1/TRBV3-2; cdr3_aa: CASSQGTGYTEAFF
j_call: TRBJ2-7; v_call: TRBV6-5; cdr3_aa: CASSYVGVGSYEQYF
j_call: TRBJ2-2; v_call: TRBV9; cdr3_aa: CASSALRGWNTGELFF
j_call: TRBJ1-2; v_call: TRBV28; cdr3_aa: CASRVTGGSNGYTF
j_call: TRBJ2-7; v_call: TRBV4-1; cdr3_aa: CASSQMPGQERNYEQYF
j_call: TRBJ2-1; v_call: TRBV7-2; cdr3_aa: CASSFGGGLYNEQFF
j_call: TRBJ2-7; v_call: TRBV6-2/TRBV6-3; cdr3_aa: CASSSGPAGEQYF
j_call: TRBJ1-2; v_call: TRBV27; cdr3_aa: CASSPRRGTVYGYTF
j_call: TRBJ2-7; v_call: TRBV18; cdr3_aa: CASSPRDITGTGSSYEQYF
j_call: TRBJ1-2; v_call: TRBV5-1; cdr3_aa: CASSLGGQGHGYTF